This T cell receptor (beta chain) was observed in a study of T cell responses to AZD1222 COVID-19 vaccine. Turning to this clone: The antigen remains undetermined.

Libraries were prepared by immunoSEQ multiplex PCR; TCRdb keeps only in-frame clonotypes and omits some of them. The sample carries 240,000 or so clones, just over 90% recorded once. General study results and limits: There were repertoire samples only from the period after the peak T cell response. Among AZD1222 vaccinees, only six or seven were seropositive at baseline. White British people made up most donors, females outnumbered males, and clonal diversity was possibly underestimated. Reportedly, nearly half the spike-specific TCRs target unmutated variant regions.

This CDR3 region has 13 residues. CDR1 is KGHDR, CDR2 SFDVKD, per germline. Trimming took off 5 bases at V and 4 bases at J, with 9 bases between the two ends. This chain links TRBV24-1 with TRBJ2-3, with D possibly matching TRBD1 (6 bases). The TCR originated in an adult in good health. Sample: peripheral blood, taken on day 0 of AZD1222 vaccination. The CDR3 nucleotides are TGTGCCACCAGTGTACAGGGCTCAGATACGCAGTATTTT. It codes for CATSVQGSDTQYF.